The entry below gives a single TCR beta chain sequence along with its context. The record originates from a study of prognosis after radiotherapy for stage I lung cancer. On the study more broadly: As radiotherapy, SBRT was administered in 3 to 5 fractions with a biologically effective dose of at least 100 Gy.

Two-round multiplex PCR, the amplification method, yielded TCR beta CDR3 from genomic DNA. During first-round PCR, primers specific to each TRBV and TRBJ gene were used. TCRdb called the multiplex PCR reads again in MiXCR, with one record for every CDR3 protein. The table has around 26,000 distinct CDR3 sequences, approximately 44% seen once. Per the germline V gene, CDR1 is KGHSH and CDR2 is LQKENI. The CDR3 contains 15 residues. The J segment lost 7 bases and the V segment lost 5 bases, leaving 10 bases of the junction unmatched. This chain connects TRBV18 to TRBJ1-4, with 7 bases lining up with TRBD1. Material: PBMCs, obtained before or after stereotactic body radiation therapy (not recorded which). This sequence originates from a donor older than 45 with non-small cell lung cancer. The CDR3 spells CASSLGQVQGEKLFF. The CDR3 region has the DNA TGTGCCAGCTCATTAGGACAGGTCCAAGGTGAAAAACTGTTTTTT.